This T cell receptor beta chain was profiled in a study of T cell responses to AZD1222 COVID-19 vaccine. Regarding the study as a whole: Spike-specific TCR breadth rose after two AZD1222 doses, and depth rose as well. Unmutated regions of variants are reportedly targeted by nearly half of spike-specific TCRs.

This clone has just a few counts. What it recognizes is unknown. Profiling relied on immunoSEQ multiplex PCR, and the TCRdb table lists in-frame clones only, not all of them. There are 55,000 to 75,000 clones in the sample; more than 65% occur only once, and 20% to 30% lies in the top ten. The germline V gene has CDR1 SNHLY and CDR2 FYNNEI. V lost 11 bases to trimming and J lost 14 bases; unmatched junction nucleotides: 15. The CDR3 loop spans 13 amino acids. The source of this sequence is an adult in good health. Sequenced material: peripheral blood, taken on day 0 of MenACWY control vaccination. J is TRBJ1-6 and V is TRBV2, with 7 bases aligning to TRBD1. In DNA, the CDR3 is TGTGCCGGGACGACAGGGCGCCTAAGGGCCCTCCACTTT. Translating it yields CAGTTGRLRALHF.